The rows below give T cell receptor beta chains drawn from one sample of a study of T cell changes during pregnancy in multiple sclerosis. Using immunoSEQ multiplex PCR, the repertoire was profiled, and TCRdb retains in-frame clones only, with some absent. The sample includes some 85,000 clones, nearly 95% of them seen just once. The source was peripheral blood, collected in the second trimester of pregnancy. The receptors were gathered from a female donor with multiple sclerosis, enrolled in a pregnancy study. Each CDR3 is given with its conserved first and last residue. The D gene is left open where the match is weak. Clone sizes are given selectively: once, few, many, or a class where the clone is expanded.

size | J | V | D | CDR3 | DNA
- | TRBJ1-1 | TRBV6-5 | - | CASSYSLGGNTEAFF | TGTGCCAGCAGTTACTCGCTAGGGGGGAACACTGAAGCTTTCTTT
once | TRBJ2-7 | TRBV19 | TRBD1 | CASSPRDRYEQYF | TGTGCCAGTAGTCCCCGGGACAGGTACGAGCAGTACTTC
- | TRBJ2-3 | TRBV18 | TRBD1 | CASSPGTADTQYF | TGTGCCAGCTCACCGGGGACAGCGGATACGCAGTATTTT
- | TRBJ1-5 | TRBV7-8 | - | CASSTSGTGDKPQHF | TGTGCCAGCAGCACCTCCGGGACCGGGGACAAGCCCCAGCATTTT
- | TRBJ2-7 | TRBV25-1 | - | CASSEGLSYEQYF | TGTGCCAGCAGTGAAGGGCTCTCCTACGAGCAGTACTTC
once | TRBJ2-2 | TRBV30 | - | CAWSGQSDTGELFF | TGTGCCTGGAGCGGACAGTCTGACACCGGGGAGCTGTTTTTT
- | TRBJ1-1 | TRBV27 | - | CASSLSIGNTEAFF | TGTGCCAGCAGTTTATCAATCGGGAACACTGAAGCTTTCTTT
- | TRBJ2-7 | TRBV28 | - | CASSLGLRSYEQYF | TGTGCCAGCAGTTTAGGGCTTCGTTCCTACGAGCAGTACTTC
- | TRBJ1-2 | TRBV28 | - | CASTRIGRDYGYTF | TGTGCCAGCACCCGTATTGGCAGGGACTATGGCTACACCTTC
- | TRBJ1-2 | TRBV10-3 | TRBD1 | CAITPRQGAGGYTF | TGTGCCATCACTCCGAGACAGGGGGCTGGAGGCTACACCTTC
- | TRBJ1-5 | TRBV6-1 | TRBD1 | CASTRDRVNQPQHF | TGTGCCAGCACCAGGGACAGGGTTAATCAGCCCCAGCATTTT
- | TRBJ1-2 | TRBV2 | - | CASSEAALQGDGYTF | TGTGCCAGCAGTGAAGCCGCCTTACAGGGCGATGGCTACACCTTC
- | TRBJ1-1 | TRBV5-1 | - | CASSLTGDTEAFF | TGCGCCAGCAGCTTGACGGGGGACACTGAAGCTTTCTTT
- | TRBJ2-7 | TRBV19 | TRBD1 | CASKPGQGPYEQYF | TGTGCCAGTAAACCGGGACAGGGCCCTTACGAGCAGTACTTC
- | TRBJ2-5 | TRBV6-1 | - | CASSEGAVRETQYF | TGTGCCAGCAGTGAAGGGGCAGTACGAGAGACCCAGTACTTC
- | TRBJ2-5 | TRBV6-5 | - | CASSYSGGFQETQYF | TGTGCCAGCAGTTACTCCGGCGGTTTTCAAGAGACCCAGTACTTC
- | TRBJ1-5 | TRBV27 | - | CASRSYSNQPQHF | TGTGCCAGCCGTAGCTATAGCAATCAGCCCCAGCATTTT
- | TRBJ1-1 | TRBV18 | TRBD1 | CASSPPSRGAEAFF | TGTGCCAGCTCACCACCGAGCAGGGGGGCTGAAGCTTTCTTT
- | TRBJ2-2 | TRBV5-6 | - | CASSLYSNTGELFF | TGTGCCAGCAGCTTGTACAGCAACACCGGGGAGCTGTTTTTT
- | TRBJ2-7 | TRBV5-1 | - | CASSLASSYEQYF | TGCGCCAGCAGCTTGGCCTCCTCCTACGAGCAGTACTTC
- | TRBJ1-1 | TRBV4-1 | - | CASSQGSGTGRTEAFF | TGCGCCAGCAGCCAGGGATCCGGGACGGGGAGGACTGAAGCTTTCTTT
- | TRBJ1-2 | TRBV6-1 | - | CASSRGYGYTF | TGTGCCAGCAGCCGCGGTTATGGCTACACCTTC
- | TRBJ2-7 | TRBV30 | - | CAWSKPGSLADYEQYF | TGTGCCTGGAGTAAACCCGGGTCATTGGCTGACTACGAGCAGTACTTC
- | TRBJ2-1 | TRBV27 | TRBD1 | CASSLSARGLYNEQFF | TGTGCCAGCAGTTTATCGGCCAGGGGGCTGTACAATGAGCAGTTCTTC
once | TRBJ2-5 | TRBV6-1 | TRBD2 | CASSETSDPPQETQYF | TGTGCCAGCAGTGAAACTAGCGATCCCCCCCAGGAGACCCAGTACTTC
- | TRBJ2-7 | TRBV27 | - | CASSRRLSYEQYF | TGTGCCAGCAGTCGCCGACTCTCCTACGAGCAGTACTTC
- | TRBJ2-7 | TRBV29-1 | - | CSVWKGLNSYEQYF | TGCAGCGTTTGGAAGGGACTGAACTCCTACGAGCAGTACTTC
- | TRBJ1-2 | TRBV30 | - | CAWRTRAMGIVGYTF | TGTGCCTGGAGAACCAGAGCGATGGGTATCGTAGGCTACACCTTC
once | TRBJ1-2 | TRBV2 | - | CASSEALPVVYGYTF | TGTGCCAGCAGTGAAGCGCTCCCGGTAGTCTATGGCTACACCTTC
- | TRBJ2-1 | TRBV5-4 | - | CASSYSTSPGHEQFF | TGTGCCAGCAGCTACTCGACTAGTCCCGGTCATGAGCAGTTCTTC
- | TRBJ2-7 | TRBV4-1 | - | CASSQPEGFGEQYF | TGCGCCAGCAGCCAACCTGAGGGATTCGGGGAGCAGTACTTC